These 4 T cell receptor beta chains came from one sample sequenced in a study of technical replicates of blood from a handful of donors (dated 2017 in TCRdb). Preparation of the library involved the immunoSEQ multiplex PCR assay. Held by TCRdb, this immuneACCESS table contains in-frame sequences only and omits some clones. Under half of the omission traces to an unresolved V gene where checked; the cause of the rest is unknown. The sample has roughly 61,000 clones on record, more than 95% of them singletons. The ten most abundant clones make up 0.19% of the sample. Sequencing input: T cells isolated from PBMCs. These receptors were collected from a human donor in good health.

This rearrangement joins TRBV4-1 to TRBJ1-2; the D is unclear. The CDR3 spans 14 residues. Germline CDR1 MGHRA, CDR2 YSYEKL. V lost 0 bases to trimming and J lost 2 bases, with 7 bases between them. The CDR3, as DNA: TGCGCCAGCAGCCAAGATCTAGCAAACTATGGCTACACCTTC. It specifies CASSQDLANYGYTF.

The genes are TRBV7-9 and TRBJ1-2; TRBD1 aligns across 8 bases. Germline V gene lookup returns CDR1 SEHNR and CDR2 FQNEAQ (reference sequence). This CDR3 is built from 14 residues. Trimming cost V 6 bases and J 4 bases; bases outside gene matches: 7. The CDR3 reads CASRRRGHGYGYTF. The CDR3 coding sequence is TGTGCCAGCAGGCGCAGGGGGCACGGCTATGGCTACACCTTC. The whole variable domain, remainder taken from reference TRBV7-9 and TRBJ1-2, is DTGVSQNPRHKITKRGQNVTFRCDPISEHNRLYWYRQTLGQGPEFLTYFQNEAQLEKSRLLSDRFSAERPKGSFSTLEIQRTEQGDSAMYLCASRRRGHGYGYTFGSGTRLTVV.

V gene TRBV5-1 combines with J gene TRBJ1-6; 7 nucleotides agree with TRBD1. Germline CDR1 is SGHRS and CDR2 is YFSETQ. CDR3 length equals 16 residues. Germline trimming cut 2 bases from V and 6 bases from J; bases unmatched to any gene: 8. CDR3 residues: CASSFRFDRANSPLHF. For the CDR3, the DNA is TGCGCCAGCAGCTTTCGATTCGACAGGGCTAATTCACCCCTCCACTTT.

This clone has just one count. CDR3: CASSGRTGGYEQYF. CDR3 DNA: TGCGCCAGCAGTGGTAGGACAGGAGGCTACGAGCAGTACTTC. The J gene is TRBJ2-7, the V gene TRBV10-2, with 7 bases matching TRBD1. J lost 3 bases, V lost 4 bases, and 6 bases had no gene match. In germline, CDR1 is WSHSY, CDR2 SAAADI. The CDR3 length is 14 residues.